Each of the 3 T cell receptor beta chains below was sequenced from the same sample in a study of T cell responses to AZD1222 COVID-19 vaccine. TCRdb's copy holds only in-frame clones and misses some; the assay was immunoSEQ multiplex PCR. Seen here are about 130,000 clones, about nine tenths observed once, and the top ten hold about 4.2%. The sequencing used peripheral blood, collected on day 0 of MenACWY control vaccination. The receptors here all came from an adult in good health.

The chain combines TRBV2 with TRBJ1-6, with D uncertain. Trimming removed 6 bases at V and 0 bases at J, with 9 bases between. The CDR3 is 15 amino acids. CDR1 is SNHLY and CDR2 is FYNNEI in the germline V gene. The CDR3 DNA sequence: TGTGCCAGCAGAAACAGAATCTCCTATAATTCACCCCTCCACTTT. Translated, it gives CASRNRISYNSPLHF.

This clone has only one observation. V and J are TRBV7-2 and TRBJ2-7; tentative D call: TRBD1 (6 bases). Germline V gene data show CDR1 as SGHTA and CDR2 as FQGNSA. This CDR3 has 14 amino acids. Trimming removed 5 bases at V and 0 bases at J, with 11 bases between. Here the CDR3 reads CASSQTGNSYEQYF. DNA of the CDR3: TGTGCCAGCAGCCAGACAGGTAACTCCTACGAGCAGTACTTC.

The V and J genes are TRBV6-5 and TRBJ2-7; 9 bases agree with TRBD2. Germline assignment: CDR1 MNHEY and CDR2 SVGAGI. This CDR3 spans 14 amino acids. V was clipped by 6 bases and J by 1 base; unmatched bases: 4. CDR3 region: CASRTSGSSYEQYF. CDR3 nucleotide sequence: TGTGCCAGCAGGACTAGCGGTAGTTCCTACGAGCAGTACTTC.